The TCR beta chain described here comes from a study of identical twins. Notes on the study in general: Compared with models, monozygotic twins showed more out-of-frame TCR alpha sharing.

With no exceptions, donors were healthy Caucasians. Via MiXCR, TCRdb re-called the 5' RACE reads, giving one row per CDR3 protein. Of 750,000 to 950,000 distinct CDR3 sequences listed, around 12% were seen once; the top ten hold 1.5% to 2%. Looked up from germline, CDR1 is SQVTM and CDR2 is ANQGSEA. The CDR3 has 13 amino acids. The V end was cut by 4 bases, the J end by 0 bases, with 10 bases between. This clonotype was recorded at least ten times. What it binds is not known. These data were also filed under a second study, of yellow fever vaccine responses in identical twins.

The chain carries TRBV29-1 and TRBJ2-7; D not certain. This receptor was identified in a woman aged 18 to 35 in good health. The source material was PBMCs. The CDR3 nucleotides are TGCAGCGTTGTGACGGCAGCCTCCTACGAGCAGTACTTC. The encoded protein is CSVVTAASYEQYF.